This TCR beta chain came from a study of T cell changes during pregnancy in multiple sclerosis. Trimming at V came to 6 bases and at J to 9 bases, leaving 8 bases not matched to a gene. This CDR3 region has 13 residues. CDR1 is SGHAT, CDR2 FQNNGV, per germline. Libraries were prepared by immunoSEQ multiplex PCR; TCRdb keeps only in-frame clonotypes and omits some of them. The sample lists some 70,000 clones, 75% to 95% occurring once. This rearrangement joins TRBV11-2 to TRBJ2-4, with 7 nucleotides matching TRBD2. The specimen comprised CD4+ T cells from peripheral blood mononuclear cells, sampled in the third trimester of pregnancy. This TCR was sampled from a female donor in good health, enrolled as a control in a pregnancy study. As DNA, the CDR3 is TGTGCCAGCAGGGGCGGGGGTTGGGGCATTCAGTACTTC. It specifies CASRGGGWGIQYF. Complete variable domain (other parts from reference TRBV11-2 and TRBJ2-4): EAGVAQSPRYKIIEKRQSVAFWCNPISGHATLYWYQQILGQGPKLLIQFQNNGVVDDSQLPKDRFSAERLKGVDSTLKIQPAKLEDSAVYLCASRGGGWGIQYFGAGTRLSVL.